The sequence of this T cell receptor beta chain was determined in a study of blood T cell repertoires in COVID-19 (dated by TCRdb to the early 2020s). For context, the study as a whole: The collaborator samples originated in the United States, Italy and Spain and spanned the acute and convalescent phases of COVID-19. The dataset comprised deeply sampled blood TCRbeta repertoires from subjects exposed to, actively infected with, or recovered from COVID-19. The sample metadata nearly always contained a de-identified subject ID, COVID-19 status, age in years and sex. The repertoires were released in a freely available public database intended as a resource for research on the immune response to SARS-CoV-2. The material from the prospective study consisted of cDNA or gDNA derived from T cells, B-cell-depleted T cells, or PBMCs. Where available, HLA class I and class II types were obtained from metadata supplied by the sample provider rather than from assay-based typing. Samples were obtained from the ongoing ImmuneRACE study (first 160 participants) and from over 1,000 subjects provided by 6 global collaborators. Beyond this particular receptor, the publication reports: How much clinical and demographic metadata was included differed by source and by participant, and the metadata was provided uncurated.

The immunoSEQ Assay, a bias-controlled multiplex PCR, was used to amplify TCRbeta CDR3 regions from genomic DNA. In the source study's methods: Nucleated cell counts per sample were estimated from amplification of reference gene primers within the assay. To quantify the absolute abundance of each unique TCRbeta CDR3 rearrangement, sequence reads were collapsed and filtered. For each sample, productive Simpson clonality was calculated by taking the square root of Simpson's diversity index across productive rearrangements. Entries here come from immuneACCESS through TCRdb and include only in-frame sequences with V and J called. Some clones fail to appear in such tables; in the studies checked, an unresolved V gene covers under half of the shortfall, and the cause of the remainder is unknown. V and J calls and clone size are those listed in that table; D and trimming were worked out from the DNA. This sample comprises hundreds of thousands of clones, 80% to 95% of them detected only once. The top ten clonotypes cover 0.82% of the sample.

From V the trimming removes 5 bases and from J it removes 0 bases, while the gene matches leave 2 bases of the junction unaccounted for. The germline V gene gives CDR1 as SGHVS and CDR2 as FQNEAQ. The CDR3 goes from the cysteine to the phenylalanine over 14 residues. Only CDR3 DNA is held: 42 bases, read in frame from base 1. Details on this clone: Its antigen is still unknown. Base qualities are not recorded, but no much larger clone differs from it by a single base.

One collaborating source in Seattle enrolled patients during active infection and followed them longitudinally through the course of disease. Whole blood was collected in K2EDTA tubes by collaborating institutions according to the institutions' own protocols. For TCRbeta analysis, collaborator samples were shipped as frozen whole blood, as isolated PBMCs, or as DNA extracted from either sample type. Sequenced input: peripheral blood. The origin of this receptor is a man aged 60 to 75 with COVID-19, enrolled during active disease. The chain is assembled from TRBV7-8 and TRBJ1-2; 8 central bases correspond to TRBD1. CDR3 loop: CASSPDRANYGYTF. The DNA is as follows: TGTGCCAGCAGCCCGGACAGGGCTAACTATGGCTACACCTTC. The CDR3 plus the reference TRBV7-8 and TRBJ1-2 genes for the other parts give the full variable domain: GAGVSQSPRYKVAKRGQDVALRCDPISGHVSLFWYQQALGQGPEFLTYFQNEAQLDKSGLPSDRFFAERPEGSVSTLKIQRTQQEDSAVYLCASSPDRANYGYTFGSGTRLTVV.